This paragraph covers one TCR beta chain sequence. The data derive from a study of blood T cell repertoires in COVID-19. At the level of the study: T cells, B-cell-depleted T cells, or PBMCs provided the cDNA or gDNA that served as material.

Assignment of participants to cohorts was predicated upon participant-reported clinical history. Source study methods: Reference gene primer amplification in the assay estimated nucleated cell counts. Method: immunoSEQ multiplex PCR; TCRdb's copy keeps in-frame clones and lacks some. The D gene and trimming were derived from the DNA, and the V and J assignments and clone size from that table. The sample consists of hundreds of thousands of clones, around 90% of them appearing once. The source material was PBMCs or T cells enriched from blood (not recorded which). The TCR comes from a woman aged 40 to 50 who had recovered from COVID-19.

CDR3 DNA sequence: TGTGCCAGCTCACCTAGACTCACAAGCACAGATACGCAGTATTTT. This encodes CASSPRLTSTDTQYF. V is TRBV18 and J is TRBJ2-3; D not resolved. Germline V gene lookup returns CDR1 KGHSH and CDR2 LQKENI. This CDR3 spans 15 amino acids. V lost 3 bases, J lost 0 bases, and 10 bases lay in between.